Given below is one T cell receptor (beta chain) in context. The data are from a study of T cell changes during pregnancy in multiple sclerosis. Data came from immunoSEQ multiplex PCR; TCRdb stores just in-frame clones and leaves some out. The table shows some 40,000 clones, with less than 90% occurring only once. Losses at the gene ends were 3 bases for V and 8 bases for J; bases not matched to a gene: 3. Germline values: CDR1 SGHVS, CDR2 FNYEAQ. This CDR3 is 14 amino acids long. The gene calls are TRBV7-6 and TRBJ1-4, with 10 bases matching TRBD1. The source of this sequence is a female donor with multiple sclerosis, enrolled in a pregnancy study. This material consisted of CD4+ T cells from peripheral blood mononuclear cells, taken in the first trimester of pregnancy. CDR3 coding DNA: TGTGCCAGCAGCTTCGGGACAGGGGAGGAAAAACTGTTTTTT. Translating it yields CASSFGTGEEKLFF.